Detailed here is one T cell receptor beta chain. Its antigen is still unknown. The data belong to a study of CD8+CD57+ T cells in acquired aplastic anemia. Study context: The mean DNA yield obtained from sorted CD4+ and CD8+ cells came to around 3 ug.

All sequencing subjects had displayed CD8+CD57+ cell expansion on flow cytometry. Genomic DNA acted as the template from which TCR beta VDJ combination and CDR3 sequence profiling were carried out. One entry per CDR3 protein, called by TCRdb with MiXCR from the reads. This sample has under 200,000 distinct CDR3 sequences, with roughly 45% found just once. Germline CDR1 and CDR2: KGHDR and SFDVKD. V was trimmed by 4 bases and J by 5 bases, leaving 10 bases between them. This CDR3 contains 13 residues. Study results and limitations: Researchers report that fewer than 35 CD8+ CDR3 sequences appeared in both patients and controls. For CD8+ Simpson's diversity, patients and controls showed no significant difference.

The V gene is TRBV24-1, the J gene TRBJ2-5; either TRBD1 or TRBD2 may fit D (6 bases each). This receptor was taken from a human donor with aplastic anemia. Sequenced material: sorted CD4+, CD8+, or CD8+CD57+ T cells (not recorded which) from PBMCs. Written as DNA, the CDR3 is TGTGCCACCAGTGAGGGGGGCAGGGAGACCCAGTACTTC. Amino acid sequence: CATSEGGRETQYF.